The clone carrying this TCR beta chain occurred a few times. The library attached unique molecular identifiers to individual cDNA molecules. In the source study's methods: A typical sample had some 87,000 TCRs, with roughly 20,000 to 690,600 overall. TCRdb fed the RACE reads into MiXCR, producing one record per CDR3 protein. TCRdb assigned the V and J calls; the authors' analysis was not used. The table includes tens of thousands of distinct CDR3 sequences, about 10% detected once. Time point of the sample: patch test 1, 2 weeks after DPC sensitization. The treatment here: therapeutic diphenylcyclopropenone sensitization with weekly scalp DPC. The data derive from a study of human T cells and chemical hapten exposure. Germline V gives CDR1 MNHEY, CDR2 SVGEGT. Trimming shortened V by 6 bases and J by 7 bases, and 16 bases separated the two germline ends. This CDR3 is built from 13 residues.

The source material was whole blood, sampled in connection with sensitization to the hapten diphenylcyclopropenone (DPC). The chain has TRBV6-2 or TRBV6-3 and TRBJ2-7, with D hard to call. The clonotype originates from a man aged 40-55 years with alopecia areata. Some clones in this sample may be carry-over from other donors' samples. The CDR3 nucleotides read TGTGCCAGCAGACCCGACCGGCTAGGGGAGCAGTACTTC. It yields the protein CASRPDRLGEQYF.